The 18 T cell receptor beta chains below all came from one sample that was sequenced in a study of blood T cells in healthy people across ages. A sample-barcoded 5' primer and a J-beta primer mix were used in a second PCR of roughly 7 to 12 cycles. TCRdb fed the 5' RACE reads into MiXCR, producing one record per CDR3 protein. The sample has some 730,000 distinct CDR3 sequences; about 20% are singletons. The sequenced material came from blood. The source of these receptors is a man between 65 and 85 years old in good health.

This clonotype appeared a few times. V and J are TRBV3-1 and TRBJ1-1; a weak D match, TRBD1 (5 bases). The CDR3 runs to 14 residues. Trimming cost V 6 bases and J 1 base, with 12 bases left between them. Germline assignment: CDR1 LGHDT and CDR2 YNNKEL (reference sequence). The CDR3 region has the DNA TGTGCCAGCAGGCAGGGAGGGACGAACACTGAAGCTTTCTTT. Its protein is CASRQGGTNTEAFF.

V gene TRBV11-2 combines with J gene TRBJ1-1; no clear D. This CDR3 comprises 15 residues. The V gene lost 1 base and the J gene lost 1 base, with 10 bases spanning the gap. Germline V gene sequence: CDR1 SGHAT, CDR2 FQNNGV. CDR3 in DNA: TGTGCCAGCAGCTTAGCTCGGGCAGCGAACACTGAAGCTTTCTTT. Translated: CASSLARAANTEAFF.

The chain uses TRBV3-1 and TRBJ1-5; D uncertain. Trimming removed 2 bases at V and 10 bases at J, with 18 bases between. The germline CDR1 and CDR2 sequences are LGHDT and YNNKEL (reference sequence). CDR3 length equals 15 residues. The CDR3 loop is CASSQNMPPGKPQHF. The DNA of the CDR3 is TGTGCCAGCAGCCAAAATATGCCCCCTGGAAAACCCCAGCATTTT.

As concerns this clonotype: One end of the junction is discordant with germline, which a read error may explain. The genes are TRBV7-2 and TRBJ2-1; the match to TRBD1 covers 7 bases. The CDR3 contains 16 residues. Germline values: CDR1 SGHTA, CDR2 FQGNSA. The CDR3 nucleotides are TGTGCCAGCAGGGAACGGACAGGAGAATCCTACAATGGGCAGTTCTTC. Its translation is CASRERTGESYNGQFF.

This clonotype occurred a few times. Written as DNA, the CDR3 is TGCAGTGCTCTGTTCACAGATACGCAGTATTTT. Encoded protein: CSALFTDTQYF. V usage is TRBV20-1 and J usage is TRBJ2-3; D call uncertain. Germline-derived CDR1 and CDR2 are DFQATT and SNEGSKA (reference sequence). Trimming removed 5 bases from V and 2 bases from J, with 5 bases in between. The CDR3 spans 11 residues.

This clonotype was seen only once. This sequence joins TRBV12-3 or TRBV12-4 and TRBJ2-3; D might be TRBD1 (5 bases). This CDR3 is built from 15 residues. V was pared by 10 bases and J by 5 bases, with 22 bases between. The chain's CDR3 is CANSRLGALGDTQYF. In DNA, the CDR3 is TGTGCCAACAGCCGCTTAGGGGCTTTGGGAGATACGCAGTATTTT.

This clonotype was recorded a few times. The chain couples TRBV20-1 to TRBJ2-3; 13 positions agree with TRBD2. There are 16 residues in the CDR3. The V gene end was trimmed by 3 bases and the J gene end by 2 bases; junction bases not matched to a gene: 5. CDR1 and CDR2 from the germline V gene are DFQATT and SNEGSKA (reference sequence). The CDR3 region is CSARGTSGAVTDTQYF. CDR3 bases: TGCAGTGCTAGGGGGACTAGCGGGGCGGTCACAGATACGCAGTATTTT.

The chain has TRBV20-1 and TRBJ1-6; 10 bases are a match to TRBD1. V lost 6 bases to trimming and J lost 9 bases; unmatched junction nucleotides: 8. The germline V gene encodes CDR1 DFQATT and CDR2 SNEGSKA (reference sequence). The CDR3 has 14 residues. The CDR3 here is CSAPQRQGASPLHF. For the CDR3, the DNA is TGCAGTGCCCCTCAGCGACAGGGGGCTTCACCCCTCCACTTT.

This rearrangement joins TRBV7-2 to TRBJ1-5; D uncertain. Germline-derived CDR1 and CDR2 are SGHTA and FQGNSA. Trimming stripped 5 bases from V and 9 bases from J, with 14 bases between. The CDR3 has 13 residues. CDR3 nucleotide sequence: TGTGCCAGCAGCCTGAGCGCTGGTCCGCCCCAGCATTTT. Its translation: CASSLSAGPPQHF.

CDR3 in DNA: TGTGCCAGTAGTGTATCTAGTCAACGCCGCAATGAGCAGTTCTTC. Translation gives CASSVSSQRRNEQFF. This chain uses TRBV19 with TRBJ2-1, with no clear D. This CDR3 has 15 residues. Per germline, CDR1 LNHDA and CDR2 SQIVND (reference sequence). Trimming left V 5 bases short and J 6 bases short, with 17 bases between.

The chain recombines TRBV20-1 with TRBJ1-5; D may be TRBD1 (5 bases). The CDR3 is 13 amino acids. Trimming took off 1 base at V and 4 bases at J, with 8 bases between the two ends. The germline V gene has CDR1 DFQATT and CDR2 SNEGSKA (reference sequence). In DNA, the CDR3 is TGCAGTGCTAGAGCAGGGAGGAATCAGCCCCAGCATTTT. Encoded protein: CSARAGRNQPQHF.

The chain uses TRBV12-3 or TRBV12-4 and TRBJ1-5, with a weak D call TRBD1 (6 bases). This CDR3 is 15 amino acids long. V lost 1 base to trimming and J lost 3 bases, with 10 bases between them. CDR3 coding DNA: TGTGCCAGCAGTTTAGATCAGGGGAACAATCAGCCCCAGCATTTT. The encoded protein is CASSLDQGNNQPQHF.

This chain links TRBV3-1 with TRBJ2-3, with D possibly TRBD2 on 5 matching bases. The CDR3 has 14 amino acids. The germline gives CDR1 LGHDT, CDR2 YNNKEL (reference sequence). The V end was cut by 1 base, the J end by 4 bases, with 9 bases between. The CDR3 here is CASSQGRVSDTQYF. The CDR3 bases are TGTGCCAGCAGCCAAGGGCGGGTGTCAGATACGCAGTATTTT.

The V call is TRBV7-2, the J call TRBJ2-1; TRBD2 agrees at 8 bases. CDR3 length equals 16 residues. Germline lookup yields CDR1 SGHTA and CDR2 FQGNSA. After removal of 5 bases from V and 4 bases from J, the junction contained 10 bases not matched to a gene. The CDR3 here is CASSPRRLAGYNEQFF. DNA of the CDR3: TGTGCCAGCAGCCCGAGACGGCTAGCGGGTTACAATGAGCAGTTCTTC.

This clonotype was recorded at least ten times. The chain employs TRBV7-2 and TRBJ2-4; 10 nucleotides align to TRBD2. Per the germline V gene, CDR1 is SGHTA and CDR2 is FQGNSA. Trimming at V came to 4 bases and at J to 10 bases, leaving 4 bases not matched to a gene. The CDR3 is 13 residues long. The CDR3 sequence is CASSSQLAGIQYF. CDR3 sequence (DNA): TGTGCCAGCAGCTCACAACTAGCGGGGATTCAGTACTTC.

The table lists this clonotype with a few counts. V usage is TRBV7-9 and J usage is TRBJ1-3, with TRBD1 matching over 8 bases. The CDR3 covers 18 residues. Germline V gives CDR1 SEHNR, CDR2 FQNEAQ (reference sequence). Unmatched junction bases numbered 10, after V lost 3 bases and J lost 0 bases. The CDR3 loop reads CASSFQLGTGPSGNTIYF. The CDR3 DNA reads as TGTGCCAGCAGCTTCCAATTGGGGACAGGCCCCTCTGGAAACACCATATATTTT.

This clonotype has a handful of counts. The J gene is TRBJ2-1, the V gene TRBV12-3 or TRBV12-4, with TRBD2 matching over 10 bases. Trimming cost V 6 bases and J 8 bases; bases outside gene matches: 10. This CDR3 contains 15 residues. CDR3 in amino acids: CASSFTSGAQHEQFF. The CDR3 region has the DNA TGTGCCAGCAGCTTCACTAGCGGGGCCCAGCATGAGCAGTTCTTC.

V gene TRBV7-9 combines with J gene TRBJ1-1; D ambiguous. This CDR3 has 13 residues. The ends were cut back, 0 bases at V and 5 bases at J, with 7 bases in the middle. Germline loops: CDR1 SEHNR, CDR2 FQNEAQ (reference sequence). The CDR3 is CASSLAFGTEAFF. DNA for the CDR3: TGTGCCAGCAGCTTAGCCTTCGGGACTGAAGCTTTCTTT.